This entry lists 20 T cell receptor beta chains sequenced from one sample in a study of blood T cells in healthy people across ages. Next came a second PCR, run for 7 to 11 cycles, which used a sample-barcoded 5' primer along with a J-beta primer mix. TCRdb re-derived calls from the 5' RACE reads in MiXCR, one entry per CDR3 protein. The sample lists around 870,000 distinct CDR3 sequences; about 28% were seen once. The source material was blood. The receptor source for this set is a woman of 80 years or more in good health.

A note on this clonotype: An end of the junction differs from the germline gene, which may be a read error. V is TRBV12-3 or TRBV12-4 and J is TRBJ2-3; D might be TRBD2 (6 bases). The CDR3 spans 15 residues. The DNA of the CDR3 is TGTGCCAGCAGTTCCAGCGGACTAAGCGCAGATGCGCAATATTTT. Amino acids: CASSSSGLSADAQYF.

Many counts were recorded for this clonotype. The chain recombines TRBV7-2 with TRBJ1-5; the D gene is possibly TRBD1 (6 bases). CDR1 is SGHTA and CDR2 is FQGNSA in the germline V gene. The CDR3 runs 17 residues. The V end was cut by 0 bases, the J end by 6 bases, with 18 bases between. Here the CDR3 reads CASSLAGTHSGVQPQHF. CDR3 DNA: TGTGCCAGCAGCTTAGCCGGGACCCACTCAGGGGTTCAGCCCCAGCATTTT.

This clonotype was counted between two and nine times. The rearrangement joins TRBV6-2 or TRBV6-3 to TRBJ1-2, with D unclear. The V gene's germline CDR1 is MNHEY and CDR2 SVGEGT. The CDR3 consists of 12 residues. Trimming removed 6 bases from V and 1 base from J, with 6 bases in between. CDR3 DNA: TGTGCCAGCAGCCGGTTTAACTATGGCTACACCTTC. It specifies CASSRFNYGYTF.

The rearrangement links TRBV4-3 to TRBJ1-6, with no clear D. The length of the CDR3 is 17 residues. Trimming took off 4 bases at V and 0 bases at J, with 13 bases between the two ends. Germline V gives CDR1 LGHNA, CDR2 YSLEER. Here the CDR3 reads CASSLNTVSSYNSPLHF. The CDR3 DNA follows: TGCGCCAGCAGCCTAAACACCGTGAGCTCCTATAATTCACCCCTCCACTTT.

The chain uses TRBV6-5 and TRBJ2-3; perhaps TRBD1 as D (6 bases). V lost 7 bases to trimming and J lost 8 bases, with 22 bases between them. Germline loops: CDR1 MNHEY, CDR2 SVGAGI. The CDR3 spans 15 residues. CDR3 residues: CASIPDWGARGTQYF. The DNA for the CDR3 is TGTGCCAGCATCCCGGACTGGGGCGCCAGGGGTACGCAGTATTTT.

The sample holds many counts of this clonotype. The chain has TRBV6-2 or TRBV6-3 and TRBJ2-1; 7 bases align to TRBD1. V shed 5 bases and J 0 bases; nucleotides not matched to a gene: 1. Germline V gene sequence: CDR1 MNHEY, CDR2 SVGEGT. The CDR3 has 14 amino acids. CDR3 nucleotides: TGTGCCAGCAGTAGGGGGCCCTCCTACAATGAGCAGTTCTTC. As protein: CASSRGPSYNEQFF.

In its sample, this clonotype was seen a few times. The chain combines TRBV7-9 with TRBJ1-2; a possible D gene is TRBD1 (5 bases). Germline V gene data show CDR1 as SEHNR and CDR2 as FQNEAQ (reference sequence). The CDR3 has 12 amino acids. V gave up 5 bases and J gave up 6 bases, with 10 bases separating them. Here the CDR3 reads CASSREGDGYTF. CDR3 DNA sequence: TGTGCCAGCAGCAGAGAAGGGGATGGCTACACCTTC.

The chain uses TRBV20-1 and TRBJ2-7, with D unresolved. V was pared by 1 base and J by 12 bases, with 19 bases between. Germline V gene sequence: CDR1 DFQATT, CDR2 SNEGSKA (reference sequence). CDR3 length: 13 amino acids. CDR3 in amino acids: CSARGPLPETRYF. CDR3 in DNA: TGCAGTGCTAGAGGCCCCCTCCCGGAGACCCGGTACTTC.

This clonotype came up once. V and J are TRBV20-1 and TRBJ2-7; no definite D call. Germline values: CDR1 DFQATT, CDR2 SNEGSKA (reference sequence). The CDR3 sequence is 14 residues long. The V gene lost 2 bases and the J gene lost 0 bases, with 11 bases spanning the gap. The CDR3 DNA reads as TGCAGTGCTAGAAACAGAATAAGCTCCTACGAGCAGTACTTC. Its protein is CSARNRISSYEQYF.

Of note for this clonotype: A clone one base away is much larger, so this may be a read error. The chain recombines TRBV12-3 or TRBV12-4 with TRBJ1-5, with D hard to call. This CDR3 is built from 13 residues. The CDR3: CANSHTQDQPQHF. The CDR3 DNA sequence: TGTGCCAACAGTCACACCCAAGATCAGCCCCAGCATTTT.

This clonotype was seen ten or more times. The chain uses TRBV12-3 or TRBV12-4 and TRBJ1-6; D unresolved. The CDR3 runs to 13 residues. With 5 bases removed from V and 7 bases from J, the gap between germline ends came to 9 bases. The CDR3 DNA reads TGTGCCAGCAGTCTCCTAGGGAATTCACCCCTCCACTTT. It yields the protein CASSLLGNSPLHF.

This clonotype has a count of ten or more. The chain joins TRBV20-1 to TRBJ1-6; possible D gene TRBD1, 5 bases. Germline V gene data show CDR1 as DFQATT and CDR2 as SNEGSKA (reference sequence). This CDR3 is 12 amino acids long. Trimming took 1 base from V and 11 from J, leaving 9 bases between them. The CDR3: CSARGGGTPLHF. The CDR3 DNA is TGCAGTGCTAGAGGCGGGGGGACACCCCTCCACTTT.

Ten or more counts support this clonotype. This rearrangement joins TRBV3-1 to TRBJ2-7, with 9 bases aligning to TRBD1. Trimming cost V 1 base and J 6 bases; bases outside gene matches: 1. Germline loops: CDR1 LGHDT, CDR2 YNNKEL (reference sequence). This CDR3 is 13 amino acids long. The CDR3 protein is CASSQGDRVEQYF. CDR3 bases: TGTGCCAGCAGCCAAGGGGACAGGGTCGAGCAGTACTTC.

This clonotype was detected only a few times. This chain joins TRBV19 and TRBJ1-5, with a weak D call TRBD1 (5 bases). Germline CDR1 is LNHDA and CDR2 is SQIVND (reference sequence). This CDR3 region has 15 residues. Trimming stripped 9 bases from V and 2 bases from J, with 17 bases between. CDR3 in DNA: TGTGCCAGCCGGCATACAGGCGGCGGCAATCAGCCCCAGCATTTT. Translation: CASRHTGGGNQPQHF.

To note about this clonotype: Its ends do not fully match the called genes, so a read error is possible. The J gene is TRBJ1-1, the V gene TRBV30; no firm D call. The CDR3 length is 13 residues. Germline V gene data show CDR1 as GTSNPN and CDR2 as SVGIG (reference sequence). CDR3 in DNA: TGTGCCTGGACTCGGTGGGTGAACACTGAGGCTTTCTTT. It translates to CAWTRWVNTEAFF.

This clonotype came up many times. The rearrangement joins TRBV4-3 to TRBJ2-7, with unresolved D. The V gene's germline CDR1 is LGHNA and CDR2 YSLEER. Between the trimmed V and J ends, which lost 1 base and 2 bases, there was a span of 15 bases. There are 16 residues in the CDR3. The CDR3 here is CASSQGNYGRTYEQYF. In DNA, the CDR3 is TGCGCCAGCAGCCAAGGGAACTATGGCAGAACCTACGAGCAGTACTTC.

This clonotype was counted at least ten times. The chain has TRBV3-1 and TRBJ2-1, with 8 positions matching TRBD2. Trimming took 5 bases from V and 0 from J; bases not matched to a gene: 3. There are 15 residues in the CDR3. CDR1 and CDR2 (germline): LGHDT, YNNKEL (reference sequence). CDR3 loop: CASSISGASYNEQFF. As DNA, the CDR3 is TGTGCCAGCAGCATTAGCGGGGCCTCCTACAATGAGCAGTTCTTC.

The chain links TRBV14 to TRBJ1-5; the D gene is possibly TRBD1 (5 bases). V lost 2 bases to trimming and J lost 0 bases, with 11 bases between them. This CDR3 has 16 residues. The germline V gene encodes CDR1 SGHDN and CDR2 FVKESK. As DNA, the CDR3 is TGTGCCAGCAGCCAATGGACAACTTATAGCAATCAGCCCCAGCATTTT. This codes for CASSQWTTYSNQPQHF.

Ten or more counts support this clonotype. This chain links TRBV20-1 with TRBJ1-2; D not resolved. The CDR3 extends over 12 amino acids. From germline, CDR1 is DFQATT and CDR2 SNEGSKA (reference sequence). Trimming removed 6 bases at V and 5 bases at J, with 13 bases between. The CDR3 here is CSALLGLYGYTF. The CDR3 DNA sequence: TGCAGTGCCCTCCTAGGGCTATATGGCTACACCTTC.

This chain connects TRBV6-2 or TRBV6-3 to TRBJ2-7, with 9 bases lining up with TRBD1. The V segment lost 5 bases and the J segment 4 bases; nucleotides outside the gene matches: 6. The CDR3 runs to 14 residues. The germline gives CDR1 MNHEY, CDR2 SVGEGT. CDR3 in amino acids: CASSGTDRGYEQYF. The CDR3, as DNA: TGTGCCAGCAGTGGAACGGACAGGGGTTACGAGCAGTACTTC.